The present entry profiles one T cell receptor (beta chain) with its context. What it recognizes is unknown. The data were obtained in a study of Graves' ophthalmopathy and Graves' hyperthyroidism. General study results and limits: A 13-signature model separated ophthalmopathy from stable hyperthyroidism, 85% to 90% sensitivity, around 78% specificity.

Hyperthyroidism was considered stable when no ophthalmopathy appeared within 18 months of follow-up. Patients newly diagnosed with hyperthyroidism, under 2 months' duration, were aged 18 to 65, the study reports. Amplified material comprised TCR beta CDR3 regions derived from RNA transcripts. The library came from an HTBI-primed first-round RT-PCR and a second-round multiplex PCR. MiXCR, run by TCRdb on the multiplex PCR reads, gives a single entry per CDR3 protein. Among 620,000 or so distinct CDR3 sequences listed, 20% to 25% were seen once. V dropped 3 bases and J dropped 4; count of bases not matched to a gene: 12. This CDR3 comprises 16 residues. CDR1 is LNHDA and CDR2 is SQIVND in the germline V gene (reference sequence).

The chain joins TRBV19 to TRBJ2-7, with TRBD1 identical over 7 bases. Source material: peripheral blood. This TCR came from a woman aged 18 to 35 with stable Graves' hyperthyroidism. Some clones in this sample may be carry-over from other donors' samples. CDR3: CASSIPGRGSVYEQYF. CDR3 nucleotide sequence: TGTGCCAGTAGTATCCCCGGCAGGGGGTCGGTATACGAGCAGTACTTC.